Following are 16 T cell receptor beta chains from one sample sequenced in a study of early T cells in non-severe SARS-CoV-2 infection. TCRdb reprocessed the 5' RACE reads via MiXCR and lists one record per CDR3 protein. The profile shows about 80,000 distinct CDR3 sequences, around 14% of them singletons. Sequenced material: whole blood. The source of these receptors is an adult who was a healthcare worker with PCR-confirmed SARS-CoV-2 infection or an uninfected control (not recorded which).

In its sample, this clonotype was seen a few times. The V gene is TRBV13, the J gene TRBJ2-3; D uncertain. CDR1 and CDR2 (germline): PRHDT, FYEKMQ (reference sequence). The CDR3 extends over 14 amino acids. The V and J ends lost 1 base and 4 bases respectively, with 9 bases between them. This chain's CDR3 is CASSLAVLPDTQYF. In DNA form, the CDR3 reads TGTGCCAGCAGCTTAGCCGTGTTGCCAGATACGCAGTATTTT. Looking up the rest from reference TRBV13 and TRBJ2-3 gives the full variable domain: AAGVIQSPRHLIKEKRETATLKCYPIPRHDTVYWYQQGPGQDPQFLISFYEKMQSDKGSIPDRFSAQQFSDYHSELNMSSLELGDSALYFCASSLAVLPDTQYFGPGTRLTVL.

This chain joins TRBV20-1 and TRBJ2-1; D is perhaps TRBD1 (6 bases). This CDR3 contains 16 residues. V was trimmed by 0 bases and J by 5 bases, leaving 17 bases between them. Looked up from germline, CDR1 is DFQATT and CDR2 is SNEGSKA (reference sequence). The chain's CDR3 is CSARDMLGTHDNEQFF. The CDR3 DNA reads TGCAGTGCTAGAGATATGCTTGGGACACATGACAATGAGCAGTTCTTC.

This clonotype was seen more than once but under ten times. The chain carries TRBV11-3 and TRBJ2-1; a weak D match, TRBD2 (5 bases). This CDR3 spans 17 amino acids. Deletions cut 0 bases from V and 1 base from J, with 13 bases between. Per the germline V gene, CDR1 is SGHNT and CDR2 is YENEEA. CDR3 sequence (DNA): TGTGCCAGCAGCTTAGATTCCGGGGTAGGATCCTACAATGAGCAGTTCTTC. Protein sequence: CASSLDSGVGSYNEQFF.

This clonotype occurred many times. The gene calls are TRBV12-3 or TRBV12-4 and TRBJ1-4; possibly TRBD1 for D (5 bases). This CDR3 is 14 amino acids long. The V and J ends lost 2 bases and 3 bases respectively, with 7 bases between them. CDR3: CASSLSGSNEKLFF. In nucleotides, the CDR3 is TGTGCCAGCAGTTTATCAGGGTCTAATGAAAAACTGTTTTTT.

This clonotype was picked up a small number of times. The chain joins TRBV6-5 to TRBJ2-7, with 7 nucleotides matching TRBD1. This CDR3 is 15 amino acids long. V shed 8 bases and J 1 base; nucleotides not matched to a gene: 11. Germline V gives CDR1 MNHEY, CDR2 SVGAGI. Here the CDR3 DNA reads TGTGCCAGCCACAGGGGTCAGGCTTTTTCCTACGAGCAGTACTTC. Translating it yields CASHRGQAFSYEQYF.

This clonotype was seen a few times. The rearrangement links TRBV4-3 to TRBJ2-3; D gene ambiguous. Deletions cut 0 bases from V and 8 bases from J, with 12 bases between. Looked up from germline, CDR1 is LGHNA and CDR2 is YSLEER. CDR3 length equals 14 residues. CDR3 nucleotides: TGCGCCAGCAGCCAAGACGTCTTTAAGGCTACGCAGTATTTT. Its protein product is CASSQDVFKATQYF.

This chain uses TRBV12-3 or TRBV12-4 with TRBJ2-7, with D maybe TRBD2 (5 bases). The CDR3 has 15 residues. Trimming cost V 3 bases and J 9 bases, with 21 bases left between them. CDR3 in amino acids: CASSFSGSSYSGQYF. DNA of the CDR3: TGTGCCAGCAGTTTCTCGGGGTCCTCCTATTCCGGGCAGTACTTC.

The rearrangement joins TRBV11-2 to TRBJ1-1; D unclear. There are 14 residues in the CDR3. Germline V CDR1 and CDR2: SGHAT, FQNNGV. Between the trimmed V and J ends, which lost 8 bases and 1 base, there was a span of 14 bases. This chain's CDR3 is CASHTPPKNTEAFF. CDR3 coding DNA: TGTGCCAGCCATACTCCCCCGAAGAACACTGAAGCTTTCTTT.

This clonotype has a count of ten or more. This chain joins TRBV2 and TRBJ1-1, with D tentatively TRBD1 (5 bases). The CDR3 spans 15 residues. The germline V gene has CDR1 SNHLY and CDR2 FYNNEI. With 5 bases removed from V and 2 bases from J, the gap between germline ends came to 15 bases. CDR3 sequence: CASSLSRTTNTEAFF. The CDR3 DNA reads TGTGCCAGCAGTCTTAGTCGGACAACTAACACTGAAGCTTTCTTT.

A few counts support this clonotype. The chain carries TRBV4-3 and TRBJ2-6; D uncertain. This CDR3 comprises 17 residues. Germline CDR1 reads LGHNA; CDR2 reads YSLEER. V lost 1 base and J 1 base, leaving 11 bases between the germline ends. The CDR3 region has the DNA TGCGCCAGCAGCCAAGTTTCAACGGCATCTGGGGCCAACGTCCTGACTTTC. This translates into CASSQVSTASGANVLTF.

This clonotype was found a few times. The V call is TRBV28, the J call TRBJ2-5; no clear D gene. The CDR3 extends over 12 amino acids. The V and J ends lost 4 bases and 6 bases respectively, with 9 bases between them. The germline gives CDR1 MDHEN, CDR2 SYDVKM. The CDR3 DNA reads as TGTGCCAGCAGTTCCTCCGGGCAGACCCAGTACTTC. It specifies CASSSSGQTQYF.

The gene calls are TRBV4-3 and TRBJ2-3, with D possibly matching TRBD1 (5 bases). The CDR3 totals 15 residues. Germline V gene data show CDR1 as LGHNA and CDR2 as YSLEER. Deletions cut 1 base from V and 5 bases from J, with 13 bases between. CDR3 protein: CASSQGSFQGDTQYF. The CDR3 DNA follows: TGCGCCAGCAGCCAAGGGAGTTTCCAGGGAGATACGCAGTATTTT.

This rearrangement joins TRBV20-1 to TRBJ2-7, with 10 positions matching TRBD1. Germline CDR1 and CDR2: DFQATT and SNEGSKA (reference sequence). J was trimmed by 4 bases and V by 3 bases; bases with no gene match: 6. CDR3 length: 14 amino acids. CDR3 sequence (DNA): TGCAGTGCTAGCTGGACAGGGGGATCTTACGAGCAGTACTTC. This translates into CSASWTGGSYEQYF.

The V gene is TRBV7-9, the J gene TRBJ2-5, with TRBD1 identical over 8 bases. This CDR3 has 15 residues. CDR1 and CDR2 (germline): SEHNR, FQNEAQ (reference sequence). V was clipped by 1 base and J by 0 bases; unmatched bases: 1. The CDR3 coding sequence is TGTGCCAGCAGCTTAGGGACAGGGTACCAAGAGACCCAGTACTTC. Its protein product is CASSLGTGYQETQYF. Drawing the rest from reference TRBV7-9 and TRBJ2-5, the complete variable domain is DTGVSQNPRHKITKRGQNVTFRCDPISEHNRLYWYRQTLGQGPEFLTYFQNEAQLEKSRLLSDRFSAERPKGSFSTLEIQRTEQGDSAMYLCASSLGTGYQETQYFGPGTRLLVL.

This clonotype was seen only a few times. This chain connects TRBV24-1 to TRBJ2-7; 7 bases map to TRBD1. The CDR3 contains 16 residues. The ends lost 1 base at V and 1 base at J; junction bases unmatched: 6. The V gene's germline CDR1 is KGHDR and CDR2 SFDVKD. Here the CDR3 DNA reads TGTGCCACCAGTGATTTAGGGGGCGCAGGGTCCTACGAGCAGTACTTC. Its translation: CATSDLGGAGSYEQYF.

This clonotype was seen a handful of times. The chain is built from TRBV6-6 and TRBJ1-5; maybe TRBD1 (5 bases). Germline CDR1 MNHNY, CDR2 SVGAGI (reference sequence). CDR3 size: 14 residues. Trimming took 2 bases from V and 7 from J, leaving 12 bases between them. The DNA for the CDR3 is TGTGCCAGCAGTTACGAGGCAGGGACCCAGCCCCAGCATTTT. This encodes CASSYEAGTQPQHF.